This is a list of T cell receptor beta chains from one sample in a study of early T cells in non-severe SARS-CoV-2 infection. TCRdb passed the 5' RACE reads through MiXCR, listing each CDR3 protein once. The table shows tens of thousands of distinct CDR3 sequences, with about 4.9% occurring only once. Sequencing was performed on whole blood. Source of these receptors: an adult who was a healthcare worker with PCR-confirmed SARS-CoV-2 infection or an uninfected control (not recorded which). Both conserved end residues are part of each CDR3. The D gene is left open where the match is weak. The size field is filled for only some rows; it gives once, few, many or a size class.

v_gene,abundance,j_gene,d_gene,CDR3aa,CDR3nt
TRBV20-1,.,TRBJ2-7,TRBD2,CSAGTREREQYF,TGCAGTGCTGGGACTAGGGAGAGGGAGCAGTACTTC
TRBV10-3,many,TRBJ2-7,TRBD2,CAGGREYEQYF,TGTGCCGGGGGGAGGGAGTACGAGCAGTACTTC
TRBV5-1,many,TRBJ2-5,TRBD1,CASSLGQGFQETQYF,TGCGCCAGCAGCTTGGGACAGGGCTTCCAAGAGACCCAGTACTTC
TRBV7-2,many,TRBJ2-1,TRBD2,CASSLVAGGFNEQFF,TGTGCCAGCAGCTTAGTAGCGGGGGGGTTTAATGAGCAGTTCTTC
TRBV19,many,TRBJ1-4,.,CASSTPGTSARRGKLFF,TGTGCCAGTAGTACCCCCGGGACGTCGGCCCGTCGAGGAAAACTGTTTTTT
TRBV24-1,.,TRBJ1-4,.,CATSDWRGEKLFF,TGTGCCACCAGTGATTGGAGGGGAGAAAAACTGTTTTTT
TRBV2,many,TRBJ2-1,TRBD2,CASSEASGGWDEQFF,TGTGCCAGCAGTGAAGCTAGCGGGGGTTGGGATGAGCAGTTCTTC
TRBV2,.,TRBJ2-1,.,CASHNPGDNVQFF,TGTGCCAGCCATAACCCGGGAGACAATGTGCAGTTCTTC
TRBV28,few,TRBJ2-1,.,CASRPGIPDEQFF,TGTGCCAGCAGACCCGGCATACCGGATGAGCAGTTCTTC
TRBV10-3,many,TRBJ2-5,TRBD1,CAISATGGPETQYF,TGTGCCATCAGTGCGACAGGGGGTCCAGAGACCCAGTACTTC
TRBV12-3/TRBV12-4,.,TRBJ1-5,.,CASSLARQYSNQPQHF,TGTGCCAGCAGTTTAGCGCGGCAGTATAGCAATCAGCCCCAGCATTTT
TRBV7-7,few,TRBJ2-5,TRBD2,CASSPGLAFTQETQYF,TGTGCTAGCAGCCCGGGACTAGCCTTCACTCAAGAGACCCAGTACTTC
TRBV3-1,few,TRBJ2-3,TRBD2,CASSQEPGGGRVTQYF,TGTGCCAGCAGCCAAGAACCGGGGGGAGGTCGGGTTACGCAGTATTTT
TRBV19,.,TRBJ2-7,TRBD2,CASSSGRRDEQYF,TGTGCCAGTAGTAGCGGGAGGAGGGACGAGCAGTACTTC
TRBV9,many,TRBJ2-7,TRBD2,CASSVGASGNSYEQYF,TGTGCCAGCAGCGTAGGGGCTAGCGGGAACTCCTACGAGCAGTACTTC
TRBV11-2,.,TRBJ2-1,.,CASSRSTPSYNEQFF,TGTGCCAGCAGCCGCTCAACCCCCTCCTACAATGAGCAGTTCTTC